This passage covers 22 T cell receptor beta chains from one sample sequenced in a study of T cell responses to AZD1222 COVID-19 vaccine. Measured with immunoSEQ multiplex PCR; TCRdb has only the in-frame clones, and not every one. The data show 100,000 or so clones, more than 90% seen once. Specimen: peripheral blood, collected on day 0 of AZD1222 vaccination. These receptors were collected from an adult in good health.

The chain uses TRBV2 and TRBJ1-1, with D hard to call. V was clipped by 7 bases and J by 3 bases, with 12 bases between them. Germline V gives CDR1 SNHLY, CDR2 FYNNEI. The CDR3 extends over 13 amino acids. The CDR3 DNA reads TGTGCCAGCACCCGGGAGATCGACACTGAAGCTTTCTTT. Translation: CASTREIDTEAFF.

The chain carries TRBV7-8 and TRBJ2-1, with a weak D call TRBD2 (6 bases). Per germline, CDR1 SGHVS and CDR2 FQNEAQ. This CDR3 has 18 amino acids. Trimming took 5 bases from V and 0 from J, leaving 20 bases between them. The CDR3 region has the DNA TGTGCCAGCAGCACGCATCGGGTGGCGGGGAGCTCCTACAATGAGCAGTTCTTC. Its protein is CASSTHRVAGSSYNEQFF.

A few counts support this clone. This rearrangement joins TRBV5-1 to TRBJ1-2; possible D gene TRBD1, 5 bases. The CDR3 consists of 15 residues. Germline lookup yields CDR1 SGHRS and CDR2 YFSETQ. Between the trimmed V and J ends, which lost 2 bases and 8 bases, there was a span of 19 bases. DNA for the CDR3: TGCGCCAGCAGCTTCCGTGACAGCCTAGGGGAGGGCTACACCTTC. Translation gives CASSFRDSLGEGYTF.

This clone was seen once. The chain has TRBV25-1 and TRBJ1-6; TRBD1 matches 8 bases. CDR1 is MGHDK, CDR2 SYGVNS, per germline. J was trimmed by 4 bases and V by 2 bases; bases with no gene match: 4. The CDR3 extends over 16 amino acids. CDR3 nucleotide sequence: TGTGCCAGCAGTGAAAGGACAGGGTCTTATAATTCACCCCTCCACTTT. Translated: CASSERTGSYNSPLHF.

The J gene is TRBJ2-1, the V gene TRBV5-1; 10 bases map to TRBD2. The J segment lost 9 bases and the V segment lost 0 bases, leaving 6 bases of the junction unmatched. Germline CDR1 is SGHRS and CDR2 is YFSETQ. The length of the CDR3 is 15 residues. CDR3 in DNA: TGCGCCAGCAGCTTGGAACCTAGCGGGAGCACTGAGCAGTTCTTC. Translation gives CASSLEPSGSTEQFF.

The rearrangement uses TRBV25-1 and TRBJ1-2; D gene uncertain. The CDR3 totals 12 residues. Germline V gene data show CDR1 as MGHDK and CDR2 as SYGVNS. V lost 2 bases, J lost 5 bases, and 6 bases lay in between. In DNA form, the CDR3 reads TGTGCCAGCAGTGAACAAGGGTATGGCTACACCTTC. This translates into CASSEQGYGYTF.

The CDR3 is CASSLGGLAGAHNEQFF. Here the CDR3 DNA reads TGCGCCAGCAGCTTGGGAGGGCTAGCGGGAGCCCACAATGAGCAGTTCTTC. This rearrangement joins TRBV5-1 to TRBJ2-1, with TRBD2 matching 10 bases. CDR3 length: 17 amino acids. V gave up 0 bases and J gave up 5 bases; unmatched junction bases: 8. CDR1 SGHRS and CDR2 YFSETQ come from the germline V gene.

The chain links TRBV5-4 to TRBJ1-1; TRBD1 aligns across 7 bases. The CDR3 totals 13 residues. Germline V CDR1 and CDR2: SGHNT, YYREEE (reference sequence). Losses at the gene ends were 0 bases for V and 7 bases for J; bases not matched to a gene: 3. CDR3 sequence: CASSLEGANEAFF. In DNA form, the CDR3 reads TGTGCCAGCAGCTTGGAGGGGGCAAATGAAGCTTTCTTT.

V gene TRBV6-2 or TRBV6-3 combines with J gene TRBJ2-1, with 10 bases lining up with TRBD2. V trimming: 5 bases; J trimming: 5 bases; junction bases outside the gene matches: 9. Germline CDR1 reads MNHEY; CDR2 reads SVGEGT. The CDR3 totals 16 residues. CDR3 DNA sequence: TGTGCCAGCAGTACCCCGGGACTAGCGAGGCACAATGAGCAGTTCTTC. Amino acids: CASSTPGLARHNEQFF.

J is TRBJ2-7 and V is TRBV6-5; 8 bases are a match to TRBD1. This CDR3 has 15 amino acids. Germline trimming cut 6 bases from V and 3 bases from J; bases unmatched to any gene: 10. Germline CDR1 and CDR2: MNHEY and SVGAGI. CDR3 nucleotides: TGTGCCAGCAGCGGGACAGGTGGGTTTCTCTACGAGCAGTACTTC. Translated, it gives CASSGTGGFLYEQYF.

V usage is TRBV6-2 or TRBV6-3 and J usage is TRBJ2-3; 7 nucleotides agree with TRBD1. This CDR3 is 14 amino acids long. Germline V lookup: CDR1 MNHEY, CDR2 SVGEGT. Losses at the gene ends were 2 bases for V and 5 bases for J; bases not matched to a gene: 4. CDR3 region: CASSYGWDRDTQYF. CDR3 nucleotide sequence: TGTGCCAGCAGTTACGGTTGGGACAGAGATACGCAGTATTTT.

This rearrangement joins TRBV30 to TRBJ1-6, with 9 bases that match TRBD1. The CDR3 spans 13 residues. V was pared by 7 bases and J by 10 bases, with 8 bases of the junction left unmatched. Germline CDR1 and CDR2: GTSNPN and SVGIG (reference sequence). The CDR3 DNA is TGTGCCTCTCGGGGACAGGGTGGCTCACCCCTCCACTTT. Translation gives CASRGQGGSPLHF.

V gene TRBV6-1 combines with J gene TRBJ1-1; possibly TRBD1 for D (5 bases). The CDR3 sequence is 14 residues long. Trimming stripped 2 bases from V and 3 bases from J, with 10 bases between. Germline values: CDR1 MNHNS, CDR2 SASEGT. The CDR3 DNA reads TGTGCCAGCAGTGAACGGGGGGATTACACTGAAGCTTTCTTT. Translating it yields CASSERGDYTEAFF.

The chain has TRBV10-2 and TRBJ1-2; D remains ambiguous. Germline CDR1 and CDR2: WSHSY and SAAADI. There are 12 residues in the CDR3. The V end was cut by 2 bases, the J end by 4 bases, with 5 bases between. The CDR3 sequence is CASSEIGYGYTF. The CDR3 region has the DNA TGCGCCAGCAGTGAGATAGGCTATGGCTACACCTTC.

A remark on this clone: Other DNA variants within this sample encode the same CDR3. The DNA for the CDR3 is TGTGCCAGCAGTGACTCAATAGGGCCCACAGATACGCAGTATTTT. Amino acid sequence: CASSDSIGPTDTQYF. The rearrangement joins TRBV6-4 to TRBJ2-3, with D unresolved. Trimming left V 0 bases short and J 2 bases short, with 9 bases between. There are 15 residues in the CDR3. Germline assignment: CDR1 MRHNA and CDR2 SNTAGT.

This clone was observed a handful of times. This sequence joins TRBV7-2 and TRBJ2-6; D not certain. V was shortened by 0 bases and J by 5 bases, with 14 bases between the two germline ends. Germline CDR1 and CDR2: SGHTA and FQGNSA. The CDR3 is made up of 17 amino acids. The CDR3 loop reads CASSLAGRQLRANVLTF. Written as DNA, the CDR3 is TGTGCCAGCAGCTTAGCTGGGCGGCAGCTAAGGGCCAACGTCCTGACTTTC.

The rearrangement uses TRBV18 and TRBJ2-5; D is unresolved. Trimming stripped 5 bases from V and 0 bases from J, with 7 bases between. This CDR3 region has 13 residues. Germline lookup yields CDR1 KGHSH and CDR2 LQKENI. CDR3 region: CASSELNQETQYF. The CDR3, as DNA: TGTGCCAGCTCAGAACTCAACCAAGAGACCCAGTACTTC.

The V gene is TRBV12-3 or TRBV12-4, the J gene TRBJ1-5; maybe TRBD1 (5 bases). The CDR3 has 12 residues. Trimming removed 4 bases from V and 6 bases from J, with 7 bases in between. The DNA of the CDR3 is TGTGCCAGCAGTTCTCAGGGTCAGCCCCAGCATTTT. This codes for CASSSQGQPQHF.

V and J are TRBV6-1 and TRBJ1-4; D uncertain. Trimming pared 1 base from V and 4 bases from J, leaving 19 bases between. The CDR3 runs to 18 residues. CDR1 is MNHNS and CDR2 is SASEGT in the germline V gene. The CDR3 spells CASSEGSLDLDYNEKLFF. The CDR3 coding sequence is TGTGCCAGCAGTGAAGGGTCTCTAGATTTGGACTATAATGAAAAACTGTTTTTT.

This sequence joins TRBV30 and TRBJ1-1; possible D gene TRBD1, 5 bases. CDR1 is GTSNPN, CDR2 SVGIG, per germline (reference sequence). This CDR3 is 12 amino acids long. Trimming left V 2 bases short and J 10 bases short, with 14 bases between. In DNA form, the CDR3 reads TGTGCCTGGAGTAGACAGTCGTGGGGAGCTTTCTTT. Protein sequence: CAWSRQSWGAFF.

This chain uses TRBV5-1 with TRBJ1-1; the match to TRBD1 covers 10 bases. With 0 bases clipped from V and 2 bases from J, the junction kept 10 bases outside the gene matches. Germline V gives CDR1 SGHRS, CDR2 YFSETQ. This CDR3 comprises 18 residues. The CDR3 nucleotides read TGCGCCAGCAGCTTGGGATACTTGACAGGGGGCATAAACACTGAAGCTTTCTTT. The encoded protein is CASSLGYLTGGINTEAFF.

In DNA, the CDR3 is TGTGCCAGTAGTCCCAGGGTTCAGAACACTGAAGCTTTCTTT. Translating gives CASSPRVQNTEAFF. The chain has TRBV19 and TRBJ1-1, with a possible D match to TRBD1 (5 bases). V was shortened by 5 bases and J by 1 base, with 11 bases between the two germline ends. The CDR3 length is 14 residues. Germline V CDR1 and CDR2: LNHDA, SQIVND (reference sequence).